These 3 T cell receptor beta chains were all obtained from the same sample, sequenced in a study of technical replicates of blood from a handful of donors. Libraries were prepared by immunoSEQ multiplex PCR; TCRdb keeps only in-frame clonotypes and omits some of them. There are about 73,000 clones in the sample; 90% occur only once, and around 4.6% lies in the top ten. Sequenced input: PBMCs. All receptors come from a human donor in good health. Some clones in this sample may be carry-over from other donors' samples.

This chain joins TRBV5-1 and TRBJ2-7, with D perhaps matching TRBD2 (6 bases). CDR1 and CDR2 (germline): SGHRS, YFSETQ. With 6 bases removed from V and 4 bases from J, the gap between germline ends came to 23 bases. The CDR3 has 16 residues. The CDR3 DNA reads TGCGCCAGCACCCCAAAAGGAGGGGCGACTAGGTACGAGCAGTACTTC. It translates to CASTPKGGATRYEQYF.

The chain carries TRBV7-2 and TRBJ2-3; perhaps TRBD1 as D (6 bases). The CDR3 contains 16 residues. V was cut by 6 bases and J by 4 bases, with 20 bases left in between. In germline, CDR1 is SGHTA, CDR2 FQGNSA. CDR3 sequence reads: CASSQYTGSGSDTQYF. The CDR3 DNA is TGTGCCAGCAGTCAGTATACAGGGTCCGGGTCAGATACGCAGTATTTT.

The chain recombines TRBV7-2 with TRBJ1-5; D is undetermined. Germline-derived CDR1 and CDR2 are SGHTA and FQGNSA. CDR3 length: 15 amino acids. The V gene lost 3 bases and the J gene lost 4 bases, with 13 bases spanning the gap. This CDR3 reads CASSLNGIFNQPQHF. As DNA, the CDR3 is TGTGCCAGCAGCTTGAACGGGATTTTTAATCAGCCCCAGCATTTT.